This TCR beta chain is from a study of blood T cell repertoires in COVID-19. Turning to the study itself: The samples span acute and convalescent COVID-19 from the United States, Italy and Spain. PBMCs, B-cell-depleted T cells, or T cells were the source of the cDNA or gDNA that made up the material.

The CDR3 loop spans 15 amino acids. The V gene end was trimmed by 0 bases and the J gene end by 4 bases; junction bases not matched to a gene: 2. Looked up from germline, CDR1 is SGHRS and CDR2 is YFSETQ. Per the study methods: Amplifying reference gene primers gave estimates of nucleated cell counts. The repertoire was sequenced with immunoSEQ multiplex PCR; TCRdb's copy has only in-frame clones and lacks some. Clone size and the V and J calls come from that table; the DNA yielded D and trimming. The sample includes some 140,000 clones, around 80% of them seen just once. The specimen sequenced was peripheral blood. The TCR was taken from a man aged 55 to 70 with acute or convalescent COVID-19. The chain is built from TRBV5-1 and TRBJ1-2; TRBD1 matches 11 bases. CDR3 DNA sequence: TGCGCCAGCAGCTTGGGGACAGGGGGCAGCTATGGCTACACCTTC. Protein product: CASSLGTGGSYGYTF.